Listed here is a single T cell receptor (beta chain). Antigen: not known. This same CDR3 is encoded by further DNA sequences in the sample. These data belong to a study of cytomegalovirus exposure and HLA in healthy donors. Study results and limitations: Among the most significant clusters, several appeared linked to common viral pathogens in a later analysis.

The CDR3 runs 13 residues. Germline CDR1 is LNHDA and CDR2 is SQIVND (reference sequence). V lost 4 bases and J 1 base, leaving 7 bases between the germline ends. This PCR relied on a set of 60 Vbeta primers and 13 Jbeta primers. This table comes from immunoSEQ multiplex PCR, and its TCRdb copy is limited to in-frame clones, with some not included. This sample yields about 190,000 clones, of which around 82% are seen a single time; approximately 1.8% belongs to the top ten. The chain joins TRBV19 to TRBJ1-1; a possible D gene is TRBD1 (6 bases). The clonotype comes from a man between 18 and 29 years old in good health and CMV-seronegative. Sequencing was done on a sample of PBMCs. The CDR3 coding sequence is TGTGCCAGTAGTACGACAGGGAACACTGAAGCTTTCTTT. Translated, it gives CASSTTGNTEAFF.